This T cell receptor beta chain was identified in a study of neurological immune-mediated disorders. Germline V gene lookup returns CDR1 SNHLY and CDR2 FYNNEI. Trimming shortened V by 5 bases and J by 5 bases, and 10 bases separated the two germline ends. There are 14 residues in the CDR3. TCRdb reanalysed the 5' RACE reads using MiXCR and keeps one entry per CDR3 protein. This sample has tens of thousands of distinct CDR3 sequences, with roughly 2.6% found just once. Sequences were obtained from PBMCs. The receptor was derived from a woman aged 30 to 39 with multiple sclerosis. This chain connects TRBV2 to TRBJ1-6; no definite D call. CDR3 loop: CASSSRINNSPLHF. Here the CDR3 DNA reads TGTGCCAGCAGTTCCCGGATAAATAATTCACCCCTCCACTTT.